The source of this T cell receptor beta chain is a study of blood T cell repertoires in COVID-19. Original data processing: Estimation of nucleated cell counts was performed using reference gene primer amplification. The repertoire was sequenced with immunoSEQ multiplex PCR; TCRdb's copy has only in-frame clones and lacks some. The V and J calls and the clone size are those of that table, but D and trimming were determined from the DNA. This sample has fewer than 250,000 clones, with approximately 85% found just once. Germline CDR1 is SGHAT and CDR2 is FQDESV (reference sequence). The V gene lost 0 bases and the J gene lost 8 bases, with 13 bases spanning the gap. The CDR3 has 14 amino acids. Grouping used clinical history reported by participants in a survey and questionnaire.

The source of this sequence is a woman aged 45 to 65 who had recovered from COVID-19. The sequencing sample was made of PBMCs or T cells enriched from blood (not recorded which). This sequence joins TRBV11-1 and TRBJ1-1, with D perhaps matching TRBD1 (5 bases). Here the CDR3 reads CASSLATGQSEAFF. The CDR3 nucleotides are TGTGCCAGCAGCTTAGCTACAGGCCAGAGCGAAGCTTTCTTT.